The T cell receptor beta chain described here comes from a study of tumor-infiltrating lymphocytes in primary liver carcinoma. Points from the study as a whole: Among the pair types, tumor region pairs showed more overlap than tumor-adjacent and tumor-blood pairs. The study found a significantly higher top-250-clone fraction in tumors than in blood (p = 0.039).

To note about this clonotype: The target antigen is unknown.

The source material, about 20-30 mg of unsorted bulk tissue, was used to co-extract RNA and DNA. Surgery removed the patients' primary liver carcinoma. The investigators made TCR beta cDNA from roughly 0.55 ug total RNA, using a constant-region primer. TCR beta libraries came from three nested multiplex PCR rounds using slightly modified ARM-PCR. In TCRdb, the multiplex PCR reads were re-called with MiXCR into one record per CDR3 protein. The sample holds approximately 88,000 distinct CDR3 sequences, less than 70% seen once. The receptor was derived from a man aged 35 to 55 with primary liver carcinoma and hepatitis B virus infection. Sequencing was performed on tumor-adjacent normal liver tissue.

The CDR3 nucleotides read TGTGCCAGCAGTTTCCACCCAACTGCCCTTAGGACAGGGGGAACAGATACGCAGTATTTT. Encoded protein: CASSFHPTALRTGGTDTQYF. This chain links TRBV12-3 or TRBV12-4 with TRBJ2-3; TRBD1 agrees at 10 bases. The J segment lost 3 bases and the V segment lost 3 bases, leaving 18 bases of the junction unmatched. The CDR3 contains 20 residues.